A selection of T cell receptor beta chains follows, all from one sample in a study of blood T cell repertoires in COVID-19. Clones were sequenced by immunoSEQ multiplex PCR, and TCRdb holds only the in-frame ones, with some missing. The table lists some 400,000 clones, approximately 89% of them singletons. The specimen sequenced was PBMCs or T cells enriched from blood (not recorded which). The receptors were gathered from a woman aged 25 to 39 who had recovered from COVID-19. CDR3s include the opening cysteine and the closing phenylalanine or tryptophan. A D gene is named only where the DNA matches it firmly. Clone size is not always given. Where it is, it says once, few, many or a class for expanded clones.

D gene	V gene	clone size	J gene	CDR3 DNA	CDR3 protein
TRBD2	TRBV12-5	NA	TRBJ2-7	TGTGCTAGTGGTTCGCAGCGGGAGCGCGAGCAGTACTTC	CASGSQREREQYF
NA	TRBV6-4	NA	TRBJ2-7	TGTGCCAGCAGTGACTCGGATAGCGGTTTCTACGAGCAGTACTTC	CASSDSDSGFYEQYF
TRBD1	TRBV30	NA	TRBJ2-7	TGTGCCTGGAGTCGGGGCCGGGACAGGAAGTACTTC	CAWSRGRDRKYF
NA	TRBV2	NA	TRBJ1-1	TGTGCCATTCCGGAAGGGGCTCAAATCACTGAAGCTTTCTTT	CAIPEGAQITEAFF
TRBD1	TRBV5-1	once	TRBJ1-2	TGCGCCAGCAGCCCAGGGGACAGTCAAATTAACTATGGCTACACCTTC	CASSPGDSQINYGYTF
NA	TRBV27	once	TRBJ1-1	TGTGCCAGCAGGTTGGGGGGGACTGAAGCTTTCTTT	CASRLGGTEAFF
TRBD2	TRBV7-9	NA	TRBJ2-7	TGTGCCAGCAGCTATCAGCGGGGAAGACCCTACGAGCAGTACTTC	CASSYQRGRPYEQYF
NA	TRBV7-7	NA	TRBJ1-4	TGTGCTAGCAGCCCCGCGGGGGCCTCTAATGAAAAACTGTTTTTT	CASSPAGASNEKLFF
TRBD1	TRBV6-6	NA	TRBJ1-1	TGTGCCAGCAGCCGACAGGGGGCGACGGACACTGAAGCTTTCTTT	CASSRQGATDTEAFF
NA	TRBV5-1	NA	TRBJ1-3	TGCGCCAGCAGCCCGAGTCCTGGGCTCGGAAACACCATATATTTT	CASSPSPGLGNTIYF
NA	TRBV6-4	NA	TRBJ2-1	TGTGCCAGCAGTCCAAGCACTGGGGGCTATGAGCAGTTCTTC	CASSPSTGGYEQFF
TRBD2	TRBV20-1	NA	TRBJ2-2	TGCAGTGCTAGTAAGGTAGCGGGAGGTCCCGGGGAGCTGTTTTTT	CSASKVAGGPGELFF
TRBD2	TRBV30	NA	TRBJ2-1	TGTGCCTGGAGTGTAAGGACTAGCGGGTGGAGTGAGCAGTTCTTC	CAWSVRTSGWSEQFF
TRBD1	TRBV9	NA	TRBJ1-2	TGTGCCAGCAGCGCCGGGACAGGGGGCGCTTCTGGCTACACCTTC	CASSAGTGGASGYTF
NA	TRBV21-1	NA	TRBJ2-7	TGTGCCAGCAGCTCCCAAAACACAGGGGGACGCTACGAGCAGTACTTC	CASSSQNTGGRYEQYF
NA	TRBV5-1	NA	TRBJ2-2	TGCGCCAGCAGAAGACAACAGGGAACCGGGGAGCTGTTTTTT	CASRRQQGTGELFF
NA	TRBV10-3	NA	TRBJ2-7	TGTGCCATCAGGGCGGGCCCTGAAGGCTACGAGCAGTACTTC	CAIRAGPEGYEQYF
NA	TRBV4-3	NA	TRBJ2-7	TGCGCCAGCAGCCAAGATCCGGGTTACTACGAGCAGTACTTC	CASSQDPGYYEQYF
NA	TRBV11-2	NA	TRBJ2-3	TGTGCCAGCAGCTTAGCAGGATTAAGCACAGATACGCAGTATTTT	CASSLAGLSTDTQYF
NA	TRBV29-1	NA	TRBJ2-7	TGCAGCGTTGAAAACACGGGCGAGCAGTACTTC	CSVENTGEQYF
TRBD1	TRBV15	NA	TRBJ1-6	TGTGCCACCAGCAGAATGCCTACAGGGGACCTATTTTCACCCCTCCACTTT	CATSRMPTGDLFSPLHF
TRBD2	TRBV3-1/TRBV3-2	NA	TRBJ2-1	TGTGCCAGCAGCCAACTTAGCGGGAACCACAATGAGCAGTTCTTC	CASSQLSGNHNEQFF
TRBD2	TRBV4-3	NA	TRBJ2-3	TGCGCCAGCAGCCTAAGACTAGCGGGGAGTTTCACAGATACGCAGTATTTT	CASSLRLAGSFTDTQYF
NA	TRBV3-1/TRBV3-2	NA	TRBJ1-1	TGTGCCAGCAGCCAAGTGGTCAAGGGAGGGAGTGAAGCTTTCTTT	CASSQVVKGGSEAFF
TRBD2	TRBV12-5	NA	TRBJ2-1	TGTGCTAGTGGAGTCGGGGGGGGAAATGAGCAGTTCTTC	CASGVGGGNEQFF
NA	TRBV20-1	NA	TRBJ1-2	TGCAGTGCTAGTGCAGGGGTGAGGGGCTACACCTTC	CSASAGVRGYTF
NA	TRBV5-6	NA	TRBJ1-5	TGTGCCAGCAGCCGAGGACACCCGGAACAGCCCCAGCATTTT	CASSRGHPEQPQHF
NA	TRBV5-1	NA	TRBJ2-1	TGCGCCAGCAGCTTGGCCGGGGAAGCCTACAATGAGCAGTTCTTC	CASSLAGEAYNEQFF
NA	TRBV30	NA	TRBJ1-3	TGTGCCTGGAGCACGCCCGGGAAAAGCAACACCATATATTTT	CAWSTPGKSNTIYF
NA	TRBV6-6	NA	TRBJ2-1	TGTGCCAGCAGTTACGTAGCTAGCTCCTACAATGAGCAGTTCTTC	CASSYVASSYNEQFF
TRBD1	TRBV10-2	once	TRBJ1-6	TGCGCCAGCACTCGGGACAGATATAATTCACCCCTCCACTTT	CASTRDRYNSPLHF
TRBD1	TRBV28	few	TRBJ1-2	TGTGCCAGCACCCTTAACGACAGGGTGTATGGCTACACCTTC	CASTLNDRVYGYTF
NA	TRBV3-1/TRBV3-2	NA	TRBJ2-7	TGTGCCATTTTCCATCGGGAGCCCAACGAGCAGTACTTC	CAIFHREPNEQYF
NA	TRBV29-1	NA	TRBJ1-2	TGCAGCGCCCTATCCGGACAGTATAGCTATGGCTACACCTTC	CSALSGQYSYGYTF
TRBD1	TRBV11-2	NA	TRBJ1-6	TGTGCCAGCAGCTTAGAGGGGACAGGGGTAGGTTCACCCCTCCACTTT	CASSLEGTGVGSPLHF
TRBD1	TRBV6-5	NA	TRBJ1-4	TGTGCCAGCAGTTACGGCAGGGACAGACGTAATGAAAAACTGTTTTTT	CASSYGRDRRNEKLFF
NA	TRBV5-1	NA	TRBJ2-1	TGCGCCAGCAGCTTGGGGGAAGGGGGAGATGAGCAGTTCTTC	CASSLGEGGDEQFF
NA	TRBV9	NA	TRBJ2-7	TGTGCCAGCAGCGTAGGGAGTACCTACGAGCAGTACTTC	CASSVGSTYEQYF
NA	TRBV7-3	NA	TRBJ2-2	TGTGCCAGCAGCTTAACAGCGGCTACCGGGGAGCTGTTTTTT	CASSLTAATGELFF
TRBD1	TRBV5-4	once	TRBJ1-2	TGTGCCAGCAGCCATAAAAAAGACAGGGACTATGGCTACACCTTC	CASSHKKDRDYGYTF
NA	TRBV27	NA	TRBJ2-7	TGTGCCAGCAGTCCCAGCCCGCAGGGTACGGGCGAGCAGTACTTC	CASSPSPQGTGEQYF
TRBD1	TRBV18	NA	TRBJ2-6	TGTGCCAGCTCCCCGGGACAGGGGAACTCTGGGGCCAACGTCCTGACTTTC	CASSPGQGNSGANVLTF
TRBD1	TRBV6-1	NA	TRBJ1-2	TGTGCCAGCAGTGATCGAGGGACAGGGGGCAACTATGGCTACACCTTC	CASSDRGTGGNYGYTF
TRBD2	TRBV5-1	NA	TRBJ2-1	TGCGCCAGCGGACTAGCGGGAGTGAATGAGCAGTTCTTC	CASGLAGVNEQFF
TRBD2	TRBV5-8	NA	TRBJ2-2	TGTGCCAGCAGCACCTTCTCTAGCGGGAGGGTTGGCGGGGAGCTGTTTTTT	CASSTFSSGRVGGELFF
TRBD1	TRBV15	NA	TRBJ2-7	TGTGCCACCAGCGTCCTCGGACAGGGGGCTAACGAGCAGTACTTC	CATSVLGQGANEQYF
TRBD2	TRBV11-3	few	TRBJ2-1	TGTGCCAGCAGCGCGACTAGCGAGCAGTTCTTC	CASSATSEQFF
TRBD1	TRBV7-9	NA	TRBJ1-6	TGTGCCAGCAGCAGGACAGGTTTTCACTCACCCCTCCACTTT	CASSRTGFHSPLHF
NA	TRBV3-1/TRBV3-2	NA	TRBJ1-4	TGTGCCAGCAGCCCCAAGGGAGGGTTCGGGGATAATGAAAAACTGTTTTTT	CASSPKGGFGDNEKLFF
TRBD2	TRBV7-2	once	TRBJ2-1	TGTGCCAGCAGCTCCAACTCCCCGGGACTAGCGGCTTACAATGAGCAGTTCTTC	CASSSNSPGLAAYNEQFF
NA	TRBV6-2/TRBV6-3	NA	TRBJ1-1	TGTGCCAGCAGTTACGGTGACACAGTCACTGAAGCTTTCTTT	CASSYGDTVTEAFF
NA	TRBV28	NA	TRBJ2-5	TGTGCCAGCAGCCTGAAACAGGGTACGGAGACCCAGTACTTC	CASSLKQGTETQYF
NA	TRBV5-1	NA	TRBJ2-7	TGCGCCAGCAGCTTGCTGCTAGCTTCCTACGAGCAGTACTTC	CASSLLLASYEQYF